The next 3 T cell receptor beta chains were all read from a single sample in a study of T cells after yellow fever vaccination. TCRdb re-derived calls from the 5' RACE reads in MiXCR, one entry per CDR3 protein. In the table there are 250,000 or so distinct CDR3 sequences, roughly 7.2% of which are singletons. This specimen consisted of CD4+ T cells sorted from PBMCs, obtained 15 days after the yellow fever booster vaccination. These receptors were obtained from a man younger than 45 who received the YFV17D yellow fever vaccine.

In this sample, this clonotype turned up a few times. The V gene is TRBV23-1, the J gene TRBJ2-4; 10 nucleotides align to TRBD1. TRBV23-1 is an open reading frame whose function is uncertain. The CDR3 totals 17 residues. The V segment lost 3 bases and the J segment 1 base; nucleotides outside the gene matches: 6. As DNA, the CDR3 is TGCGCCAGCAGTCATCTTCGGGGACAGGGGGCCAAAAACATTCAGTACTTC. Its translation: CASSHLRGQGAKNIQYF.

This clonotype has a handful of counts. V gene TRBV5-6 combines with J gene TRBJ1-4, with a possible D match to TRBD1 (6 bases). The CDR3 length is 14 residues. CDR1 is SGHDT and CDR2 is YYEEEE in the germline V gene. Trimming cost V 6 bases and J 6 bases, with 15 bases left between them. The CDR3 DNA reads TGTGCCAGCACCATGGGGGGGGGCCATGAAAAACTGTTTTTT. Encoded protein: CASTMGGGHEKLFF.

This clonotype was observed a few times. This chain links TRBV21-1 with TRBJ2-7; the DNA was not used to check the table's D call, TRBD1. TRBV21-1 is classified as a pseudogene. The CDR3 has 16 residues. The CDR3 is CASSYRGEEPTYEQYF. DNA of the CDR3: TGTGCCAGCAGCTACAGGGGTGAGGAACCCACCTACGAGCAGTACTTC.